This T cell receptor (beta chain) was sequenced for a study of blood T cells in healthy people across ages. On this clonotype itself: The antigen is unknown.

Per germline, CDR1 MNHEY and CDR2 SMNVEV (reference sequence). This CDR3 has 15 residues. Unmatched junction bases numbered 10, after V lost 4 bases and J lost 8 bases. The use of a sample-barcoded 5' primer and a J-beta primer mix characterized a second PCR of about 6 to 11 cycles. Each cDNA molecule was tagged by a template-switch adaptor with 12 random nucleotides. TCRdb fed the 5' RACE reads into MiXCR, producing one record per CDR3 protein. The sample yields 900,000 to 950,000 distinct CDR3 sequences, 25% to 35% seen once. General study findings and limits: Without sorted subsets, naive and antigen-experienced compartments could not be conclusively compared.

This sample also appeared in a second study, on T cells of mothers and their children. This second study notes: The study recruited a few healthy Caucasian mothers and their six children as donors. Primer M1S, used in the second PCR, introduced sample barcodes and 2-4 random nucleotides.

The chain carries TRBV27 and TRBJ1-4, with 7 bases that match TRBD1. This receptor was obtained from a woman between 40 and 55 years old in good health. The material sequenced was blood. CDR3 DNA: TGTGCCAGCAGTTCAAGGGGACAGCGGGACGAAAAACTGTTTTTT. Protein sequence: CASSSRGQRDEKLFF. The entire variable domain, with the rest obtained from reference TRBV27 and TRBJ1-4, is as follows: EAQVTQNPRYLITVTGKKLTVTCSQNMNHEYMSWYRQDPGLGLRQIYYSMNVEVTDKGDVPEGYKVSRKEKRNFPLILESPSPNQTSLYFCASSSRGQRDEKLFFGSGTQLSVL.